This T cell receptor (beta chain) was sequenced in a study of CD8 T cells in Susac syndrome. Sequencing of TCR beta, carried out with a high-throughput approach, was applied to CD8+ and CD4+ T cells from the blood. The germline V and J ends were trimmed by 3 bases and 4 bases, with 10 bases remaining between them. The CDR3 is 13 residues long. Germline loops: CDR1 SQVTM, CDR2 ANQGSEA. It was with random hexamers that about 0.45 to 1 ug RNA was reverse transcribed. TCRdb independently ran MiXCR on the immunoSEQ multiplex PCR reads; one entry per CDR3 protein. The data show fewer than 250,000 distinct CDR3 sequences, with around 90% seen just once and around 0.13% held by the top ten.

The sequence was collected from a human donor with multiple sclerosis. This chain links TRBV29-1 with TRBJ2-1, with D possibly TRBD2 on 6 matching bases. Sequenced material: CD8+ T cells from PBMCs. The DNA for the CDR3 is TGCAGCGTTGAGGGGAGGCGTTACAATGAGCAGTTCTTC. Its protein product is CSVEGRRYNEQFF.